This TCR beta chain originates from a study of blood T cell repertoires in COVID-19. Study-level information: Donors in the United States, Italy and Spain gave samples during acute or convalescent COVID-19. Nucleic acid was either cDNA or gDNA, and it came from T cells, B-cell-depleted T cells, or PBMCs.

This CDR3 has 15 amino acids. V lost 6 bases, J lost 3 bases, and 9 bases stayed unmatched. Germline-derived CDR1 and CDR2 are LGHNT and FRNRAP. In this sample, this clone turned up once. In the original analysis: Reference gene primer amplification gave estimated nucleated cell counts. The data were produced by immunoSEQ multiplex PCR, yet TCRdb's version contains in-frame clones alone and is incomplete. The V and J calls and clone size come from that table; D and trimming were worked out from the DNA. The profile shows some 700,000 clones, about 90% of them singletons. The rearrangement uses TRBV12-5 and TRBJ2-3, with 7 bases fitting TRBD1. This clonotype originated in a woman aged 18-35 years with acute or convalescent COVID-19. The sample was peripheral blood. CDR3 sequence: CASGIGAGGTDTQYF. Here the CDR3 DNA reads TGTGCTAGTGGAATAGGGGCAGGGGGAACAGATACGCAGTATTTT.